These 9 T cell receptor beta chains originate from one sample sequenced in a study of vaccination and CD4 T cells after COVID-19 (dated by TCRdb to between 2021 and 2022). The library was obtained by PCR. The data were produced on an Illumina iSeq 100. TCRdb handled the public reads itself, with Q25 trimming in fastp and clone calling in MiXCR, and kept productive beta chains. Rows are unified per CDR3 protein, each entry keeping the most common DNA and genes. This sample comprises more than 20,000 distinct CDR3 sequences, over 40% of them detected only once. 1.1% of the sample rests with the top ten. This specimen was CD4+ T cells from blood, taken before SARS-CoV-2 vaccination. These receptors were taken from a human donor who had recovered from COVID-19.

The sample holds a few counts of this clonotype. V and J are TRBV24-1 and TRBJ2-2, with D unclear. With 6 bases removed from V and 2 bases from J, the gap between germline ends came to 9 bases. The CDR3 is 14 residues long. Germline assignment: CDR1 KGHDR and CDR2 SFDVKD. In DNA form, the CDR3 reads TGTGCCACCAGTCCCAGATCAAACACCGGGGAGCTGTTTTTT. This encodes CATSPRSNTGELFF.

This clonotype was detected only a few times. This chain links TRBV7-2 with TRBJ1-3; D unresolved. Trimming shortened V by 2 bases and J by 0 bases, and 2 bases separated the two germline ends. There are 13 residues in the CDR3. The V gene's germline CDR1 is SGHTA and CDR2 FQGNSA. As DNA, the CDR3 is TGTGCCAGCAGCTTATCCTCTGGAAACACCATATATTTT. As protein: CASSLSSGNTIYF. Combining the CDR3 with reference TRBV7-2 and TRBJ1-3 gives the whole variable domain GAGVSQSPSNKVTEKGKDVELRCDPISGHTALYWYRQSLGQGLEFLIYFQGNSAPDKSGLPSDRFSAERTGGSVSTLTIQRTQQEDSAVYLCASSLSSGNTIYFGEGSWLTVV.

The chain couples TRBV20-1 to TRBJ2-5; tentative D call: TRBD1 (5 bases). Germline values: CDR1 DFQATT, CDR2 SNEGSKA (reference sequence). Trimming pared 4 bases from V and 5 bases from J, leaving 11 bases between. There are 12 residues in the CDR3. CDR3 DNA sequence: TGCAGTGCTACAGCCCAGGGTGAGACCCAGTACTTC. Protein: CSATAQGETQYF.

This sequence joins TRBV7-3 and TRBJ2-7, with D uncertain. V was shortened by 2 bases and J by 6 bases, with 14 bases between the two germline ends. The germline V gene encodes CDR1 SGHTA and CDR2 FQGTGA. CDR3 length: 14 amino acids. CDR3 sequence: CASSLLLSFLEQYF. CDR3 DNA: TGTGCCAGCAGCTTACTTCTCAGTTTCCTCGAGCAGTACTTC.

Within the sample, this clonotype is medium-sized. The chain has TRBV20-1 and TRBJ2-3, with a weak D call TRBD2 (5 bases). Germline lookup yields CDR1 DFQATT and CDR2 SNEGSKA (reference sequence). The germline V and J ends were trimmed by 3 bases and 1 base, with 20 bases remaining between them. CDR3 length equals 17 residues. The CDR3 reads CSASHQSGNIRTDTQYF. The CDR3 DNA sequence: TGCAGTGCTAGTCACCAATCCGGGAACATTCGCACAGATACGCAGTATTTT.

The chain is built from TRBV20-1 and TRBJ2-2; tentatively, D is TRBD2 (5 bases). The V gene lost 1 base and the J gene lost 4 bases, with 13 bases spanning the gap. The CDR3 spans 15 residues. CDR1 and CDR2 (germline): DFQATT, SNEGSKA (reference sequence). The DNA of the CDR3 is TGCAGTGCTAGAGTGAGCGGCACTTTCACCGGGGAGCTGTTTTTT. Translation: CSARVSGTFTGELFF.

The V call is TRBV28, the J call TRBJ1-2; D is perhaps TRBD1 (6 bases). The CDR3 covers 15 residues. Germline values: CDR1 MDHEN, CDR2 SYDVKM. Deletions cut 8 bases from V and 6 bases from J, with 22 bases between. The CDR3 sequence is CASDTITGSAHGYTF. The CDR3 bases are TGTGCCAGCGATACAATCACAGGGTCAGCGCATGGCTACACCTTC.

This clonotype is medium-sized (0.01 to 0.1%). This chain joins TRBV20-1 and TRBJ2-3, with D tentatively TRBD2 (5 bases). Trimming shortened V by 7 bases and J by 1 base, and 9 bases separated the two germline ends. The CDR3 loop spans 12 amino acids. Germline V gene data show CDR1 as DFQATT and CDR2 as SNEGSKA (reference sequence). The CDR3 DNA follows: TGCAGTGGGGGAGAGGGCACAGATACGCAGTATTTT. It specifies CSGGEGTDTQYF.

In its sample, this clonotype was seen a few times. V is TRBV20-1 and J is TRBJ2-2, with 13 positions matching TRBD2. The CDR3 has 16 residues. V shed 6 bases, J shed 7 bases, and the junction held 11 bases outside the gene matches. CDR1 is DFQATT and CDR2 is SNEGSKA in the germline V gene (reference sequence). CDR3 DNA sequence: TGCAGTGCCCCTGGGACTAGCGGGAAGGCAATCGGGGAGCTGTTTTTT. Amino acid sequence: CSAPGTSGKAIGELFF.